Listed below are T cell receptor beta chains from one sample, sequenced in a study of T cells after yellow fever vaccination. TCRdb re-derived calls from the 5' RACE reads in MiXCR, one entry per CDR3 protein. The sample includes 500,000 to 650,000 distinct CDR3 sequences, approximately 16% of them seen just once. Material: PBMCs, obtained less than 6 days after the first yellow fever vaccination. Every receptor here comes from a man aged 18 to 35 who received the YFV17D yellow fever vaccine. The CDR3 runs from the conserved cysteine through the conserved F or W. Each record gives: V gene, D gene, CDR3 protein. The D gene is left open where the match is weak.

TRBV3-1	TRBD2	CASSPTPGLAGDLSSTDTQYF
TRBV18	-	CASSPSGAGTYNEQFF
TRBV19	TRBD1	CASSPLTGGDNSPLHF
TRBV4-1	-	CASSQVREDGSPLHF
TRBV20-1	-	CSARGLGGPTGNEQFF
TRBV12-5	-	CASVSQDYGYTF
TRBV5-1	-	CASSLGRTSSGELFF
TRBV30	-	CAWRGWLGTQYF
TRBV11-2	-	CASRSPGTENKETQYF
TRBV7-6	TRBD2	CASSLGGGTSYEQYF
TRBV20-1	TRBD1	CSAFKDRRNYGYTF
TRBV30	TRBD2	CAWSVSGGSTDTQYF
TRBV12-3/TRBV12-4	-	CASSFLRRDYGYTF
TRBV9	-	CASSTRVGEQYF
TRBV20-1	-	CSAPKFGGEETQYF